The rows below give T cell receptor beta chains drawn from one sample of a study of cytomegalovirus exposure and HLA in healthy donors. This table comes from immunoSEQ multiplex PCR, and its TCRdb copy is limited to in-frame clones, with some not included. The data contain 120,000 to 150,000 clones, approximately 80% of them singletons. Sequenced input: PBMCs. Receptor source: a man aged 18 to 29 in good health and CMV-seronegative. Each CDR3 is given with its conserved first and last residue. The D gene is left open where the match is weak. Size values are once, few and many counts, or a class for expanded clones, and some rows have none.

d_gene	v_gene	abundance	j_gene	CDR3nt	CDR3aa
TRBD1	TRBV19	NA	TRBJ2-3	TGTGCCAGTAGTATCGGGACAGGGGTACCAGATACGCAGTATTTT	CASSIGTGVPDTQYF
TRBD1	TRBV10-1	NA	TRBJ1-2	TGCGCCGGCGCCCCTTCAGGGGGCAGGTACGACTATGGCTACACCTTC	CAGAPSGGRYDYGYTF
TRBD2	TRBV6-5	NA	TRBJ2-7	TGTGCCAGCAGATGGGATAGGACTAGCTCCTACGAGCAGTACTTC	CASRWDRTSSYEQYF
NA	TRBV6-6	NA	TRBJ2-7	TGTGCCAGCAGGGCCGGGTACCTCTCCTACGAGCAGTACTTC	CASRAGYLSYEQYF
NA	TRBV5-1	NA	TRBJ1-1	TGCGCCAGCAGCCGGGATCCGAACACTGAAGCTTTCTTT	CASSRDPNTEAFF
NA	TRBV7-9	once	TRBJ1-3	TGTGCCAGCAGCTTAGTAGCCAGGGGCTCCGGAAACACCATATATTTT	CASSLVARGSGNTIYF
NA	TRBV11-2	NA	TRBJ2-3	TGTGCCAGCAGCTCACCCAACGAGCGAGATACGCAGTATTTT	CASSSPNERDTQYF
TRBD1	TRBV29-1	NA	TRBJ1-1	TGCAGCGTTGATAGACAGGGCCATACTGAAGCTTTCTTT	CSVDRQGHTEAFF
NA	TRBV30	NA	TRBJ1-3	TGTGCCTGCACGGGGGGGTATTACGCCTACTCTGGAAACACCATATATTTT	CACTGGYYAYSGNTIYF
NA	TRBV9	NA	TRBJ1-4	TGTGCCAGCAGCGTACGGGGAGGGGATGAAAAACTGTTTTTT	CASSVRGGDEKLFF
NA	TRBV29-1	NA	TRBJ2-7	TGCAGCGTTGAAGGCGCCGGGAGCTCCTACGAGCAGTACTTC	CSVEGAGSSYEQYF
NA	TRBV27	once	TRBJ2-1	TGTGCCAGCAGTTTCGTAGGGGGACCAACCTACAATGAGCAGTTCTTC	CASSFVGGPTYNEQFF
NA	TRBV29-1	NA	TRBJ1-2	TGCAGCGTTGATCTGGGGCAGGCGAATGGACAGTATGGCTACACCTTC	CSVDLGQANGQYGYTF
NA	TRBV6-6	NA	TRBJ1-2	TGTGCCAGCAGCCCTAGCGGGTCTCGGGGGCCGGATGGCTACACCTTC	CASSPSGSRGPDGYTF
TRBD2	TRBV27	few	TRBJ2-2	TGTGCCAGCAGTTTCTGGGGGACTAGCGGGGGGTTCACCGGGGAGCTGTTTTTT	CASSFWGTSGGFTGELFF
NA	TRBV30	NA	TRBJ1-1	TGTGCCTGGAGTACATCAGGGAACACTGAAGCTTTCTTT	CAWSTSGNTEAFF
TRBD1	TRBV6-4	NA	TRBJ2-6	TGTGCCAGCCGAGGGACAGTTCGCTCTGGGGCCAACGTCCTGACTTTC	CASRGTVRSGANVLTF
TRBD1	TRBV27	NA	TRBJ2-7	TGTGCCAGCCAACGACAGGGATACTACGAGCAGTACTTC	CASQRQGYYEQYF
NA	TRBV7-9	NA	TRBJ1-1	TGTGCCAGCAGCTTAGTCGGCAGGGCGGACACTGAAGCTTTCTTT	CASSLVGRADTEAFF
TRBD1	TRBV5-4	NA	TRBJ2-7	TGTGCCAGCGGCTCAGGGGGCCGCTCCTACGAGCAGTACTTC	CASGSGGRSYEQYF